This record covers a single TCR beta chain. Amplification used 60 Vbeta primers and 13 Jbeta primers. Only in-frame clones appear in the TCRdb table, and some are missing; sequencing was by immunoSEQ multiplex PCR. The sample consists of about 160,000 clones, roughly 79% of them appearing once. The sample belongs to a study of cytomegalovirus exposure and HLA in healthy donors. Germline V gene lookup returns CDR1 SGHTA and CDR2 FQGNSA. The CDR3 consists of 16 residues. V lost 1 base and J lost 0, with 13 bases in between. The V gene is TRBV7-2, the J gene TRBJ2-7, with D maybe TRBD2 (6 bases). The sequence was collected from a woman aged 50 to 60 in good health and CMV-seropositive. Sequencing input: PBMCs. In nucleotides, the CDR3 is TGTGCCAGCAGCTTAGGGGGACTCGCGTCCTCCTACGAGCAGTACTTC. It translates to CASSLGGLASSYEQYF.